This is a list of T cell receptor beta chains from one sample in a study of shared clonotypes between healthy human individuals. Measured with immunoSEQ multiplex PCR; TCRdb has only the in-frame clones, and not every one. The sample lists 470,000 or so clones; approximately 82% were seen once. The sequenced sample consisted of PBMCs. The source of these receptors is a woman aged 35 to 49 in good health. Some clones in this sample may be carry-over from other donors' samples. CDR3s include the opening cysteine and the closing phenylalanine or tryptophan. D genes are given only for firm matches. Clone size is given for some rows only: seen once, a few or many times, or a class if the clone is expanded.

j_call | clone_size | d_call | v_call | cdr3_aa | cdr3_nt
TRBJ1-4 | . | TRBD1 | TRBV2 | CASQGTGANEKLFF | TGTGCCAGCCAAGGGACAGGGGCGAATGAAAAACTGTTTTTT
TRBJ2-7 | once | TRBD2 | TRBV9 | CASSVRGSPPYEQYF | TGTGCCAGCAGCGTCCGCGGGAGCCCCCCCTACGAGCAGTACTTC
TRBJ1-3 | once | . | TRBV28 | CASSAMGLGGNTIYF | TGTGCCAGCAGCGCTATGGGTTTGGGTGGAAACACCATATATTTT
TRBJ2-1 | . | TRBD2 | TRBV7-2 | CASSLASGRTIVHEQFF | TGTGCCAGCAGCTTAGCTAGCGGGAGGACTATTGTCCATGAGCAGTTCTTC
TRBJ1-5 | once | . | TRBV5-1 | CASSQGINSNQPQHF | TGCGCCAGCAGTCAAGGAATTAATAGCAATCAGCCCCAGCATTTT
TRBJ1-2 | few | . | TRBV6-1 | CASSEVAGGPGGYTF | TGTGCCAGCAGTGAAGTGGCTGGGGGTCCGGGTGGCTACACCTTC
TRBJ2-5 | . | . | TRBV27 | CASRTSGAQEVETQYF | TGTGCCAGCAGAACTTCCGGGGCCCAGGAGGTCGAGACCCAGTACTTC
TRBJ1-1 | few | . | TRBV2 | CASSEAVGALRAFF | TGTGCCAGCAGTGAAGCAGTGGGGGCCCTTCGAGCTTTCTTT
TRBJ1-2 | few | TRBD1 | TRBV4-3 | CASSPGGGTNYGYTF | TGCGCCAGCAGCCCCGGAGGGGGCACTAACTATGGCTACACCTTC
TRBJ2-1 | . | . | TRBV28 | CASSSTLDPTREQFF | TGTGCCAGCAGTTCCACCTTGGATCCTACCAGGGAGCAGTTCTTC
TRBJ2-6 | few | . | TRBV18 | CASSPGRAGANVLTF | TGTGCCAGCTCACCAGGCAGGGCTGGGGCCAACGTCCTGACTTTC
TRBJ2-2 | few | TRBD2 | TRBV4-2 | CASSQGGGYLAGELFF | TGTGCCAGCAGCCAAGGGGGAGGGTACTTAGCCGGGGAGCTGTTTTTT
TRBJ1-4 | few | . | TRBV14 | CASSLLSEGKLFF | TGTGCCAGCAGCCTACTTTCCGAGGGAAAACTGTTTTTT
TRBJ2-1 | once | . | TRBV5-1 | CASSLQQGPGGEQFF | TGCGCCAGCAGCTTACAACAGGGGCCGGGAGGTGAGCAGTTCTTC
TRBJ2-1 | . | TRBD2 | TRBV4-3 | CASSQDLTGLANEQFF | TGCGCCAGCAGCCAAGATCTGACAGGACTAGCAAATGAGCAGTTCTTC
TRBJ2-5 | once | . | TRBV27 | CASSLHRAGVFGQETQYF | TGTGCCAGCAGTTTACACAGGGCGGGGGTATTTGGTCAAGAGACCCAGTACTTC
TRBJ2-5 | . | . | TRBV6-6 | CAISQGGRETQYF | TGTGCCATATCTCAGGGAGGTAGAGAGACCCAGTACTTC
TRBJ2-7 | . | TRBD2 | TRBV6-1 | CASSATGTTSYEQYF | TGTGCCAGCAGTGCTACCGGGACTACCTCCTACGAGCAGTACTTC
TRBJ1-2 | . | . | TRBV27 | CASSSAWDNEGYTF | TGTGCCAGCAGTTCGGCTTGGGACAACGAGGGCTACACCTTC
TRBJ1-1 | . | . | TRBV27 | CASSLKGRDTEAFF | TGTGCCAGCAGTTTGAAGGGCAGAGACACTGAAGCTTTCTTT
TRBJ1-5 | . | . | TRBV28 | CASSLRYSNQPQHF | TGTGCCAGCAGTTTAAGGTATAGCAATCAGCCCCAGCATTTT
TRBJ2-7 | . | TRBD1 | TRBV4-1 | CASSSGTGAFYEQYF | TGCGCCAGCAGCTCCGGGACAGGGGCTTTCTACGAGCAGTACTTC
TRBJ2-7 | . | TRBD1 | TRBV5-1 | CASSQGTATSYEQYF | TGCGCCAGCAGCCAAGGGACAGCTACCTCCTACGAGCAGTACTTC
TRBJ1-4 | . | . | TRBV19 | CASSPRNRVRGEKLFF | TGTGCCAGTAGTCCCCGTAACAGGGTTAGGGGCGAAAAACTGTTTTTT
TRBJ1-2 | once | . | TRBV5-1 | CASSLAGGTNYGYTF | TGCGCCAGCAGCTTGGCCGGGGGCACAAACTATGGCTACACCTTC
TRBJ2-7 | . | TRBD2 | TRBV15 | CATSRGLAGESYEQYF | TGTGCCACCAGCAGAGGCCTAGCGGGAGAGTCCTACGAGCAGTACTTC
TRBJ2-3 | . | . | TRBV5-6 | CASSLGLGGTDTQYF | TGTGCCAGCAGCTTGGGACTAGGAGGCACAGATACGCAGTATTTT
TRBJ2-1 | . | . | TRBV15 | CATSRDPAEWREQFF | TGTGCCACCAGCAGAGACCCCGCCGAGTGGCGGGAGCAGTTCTTC
TRBJ2-2 | . | . | TRBV11-2 | CASSLEGAAGELFF | TGTGCCAGCAGCTTAGAGGGGGCTGCCGGGGAGCTGTTTTTT
TRBJ2-2 | . | . | TRBV28 | CASTGELGEYTGELFF | TGTGCCAGCACAGGGGAACTCGGGGAGTATACCGGGGAGCTGTTTTTT
TRBJ1-2 | . | . | TRBV4-3 | CASSQDLPGSYGYTF | TGCGCCAGCAGCCAAGATCTCCCAGGGAGCTATGGCTACACCTTC
TRBJ2-4 | . | . | TRBV5-5 | CASSLAGTKNIQYF | TGTGCCAGCAGCTTGGCGGGTACCAAAAACATTCAGTACTTC
TRBJ2-7 | . | . | TRBV7-9 | CASSLNQYEQYF | TGTGCCAGCAGCTTGAACCAATACGAGCAGTACTTC
TRBJ2-7 | once | TRBD1 | TRBV12-5 | CASGPPGQAPHEQYF | TGTGCTAGTGGACCCCCGGGACAGGCCCCCCACGAGCAGTACTTC
TRBJ2-3 | . | . | TRBV5-4 | CASSSPDGPNTQYF | TGTGCCAGCAGCTCGCCGGACGGCCCCAATACGCAGTATTTT
TRBJ2-7 | few | . | TRBV21-1 | CASGGSHYEQYF | TGTGCCAGCGGGGGATCTCACTACGAGCAGTACTTC
TRBJ2-2 | . | . | TRBV7-9 | CASSLGQHTGELFF | TGTGCCAGCAGCCTTGGACAGCACACCGGGGAGCTGTTTTTT
TRBJ1-4 | . | TRBD1 | TRBV27 | CASRRTGGNEKLFF | TGTGCCAGCAGGAGGACAGGGGGTAATGAAAAACTGTTTTTT
TRBJ1-1 | . | . | TRBV6-5 | CASRGRDTEAFF | TGTGCCAGCAGGGGGAGGGACACTGAAGCTTTCTTT
TRBJ2-3 | . | . | TRBV7-2 | CASSLGGSGYTDTQYF | TGTGCCAGCAGCTTAGGTGGCTCGGGTTACACAGATACGCAGTATTTT
TRBJ2-7 | . | TRBD1 | TRBV30 | CAWSTRTGVYEQYF | TGTGCCTGGAGTACCCGGACAGGGGTCTACGAGCAGTACTTC
TRBJ1-2 | . | . | TRBV7-2 | CASSSPRAPKGHGYTF | TGTGCCAGCAGCTCTCCCCGGGCCCCGAAAGGCCATGGCTACACCTTC
TRBJ2-3 | . | TRBD1 | TRBV5-1 | CASSLAPGGLTDTQYF | TGCGCCAGCAGCTTGGCCCCAGGGGGCTTGACGGATACGCAGTATTTT
TRBJ1-2 | . | . | TRBV10-3 | CAISQDRNYGYTF | TGTGCCATCAGTCAGGACAGAAACTATGGCTACACCTTC
TRBJ2-7 | . | . | TRBV11-2 | CASSYSGQGYEQYF | TGTGCCAGCAGCTACTCGGGGCAGGGGTACGAGCAGTACTTC
TRBJ1-2 | many | . | TRBV28 | CASSLGGGNYGYTF | TGTGCCAGCAGTTTAGGGGGCGGCAACTATGGCTACACCTTC
TRBJ2-7 | . | TRBD1 | TRBV6-1 | CASSGQGAAEQYF | TGTGCCAGCAGCGGACAGGGGGCCGCCGAGCAGTACTTC
TRBJ2-1 | . | TRBD2 | TRBV19 | CASSPLSSGSSYNEQFF | TGTGCCAGTAGTCCCCTTTCTAGCGGGAGTTCCTACAATGAGCAGTTCTTC
TRBJ1-2 | . | . | TRBV2 | CASSAQGGPGYGYTF | TGTGCCAGCAGTGCTCAGGGCGGGCCTGGCTATGGCTACACCTTC
TRBJ2-7 | . | TRBD1 | TRBV7-9 | CASSSGPGQGSYEQYF | TGTGCCAGCAGCTCGGGGCCGGGACAGGGATCCTACGAGCAGTACTTC
TRBJ1-6 | . | . | TRBV2 | CASSELEVESLHF | TGTGCCAGCAGTGAATTAGAGGTCGAATCCCTCCACTTT
TRBJ1-1 | . | . | TRBV5-1 | CASSFNQNTEAFF | TGCGCCAGCAGCTTCAACCAAAACACTGAAGCTTTCTTT
TRBJ2-1 | . | TRBD2 | TRBV18 | CASSPFTSGPYNEQFF | TGTGCCAGCTCCCCATTTACTAGCGGGCCTTACAATGAGCAGTTCTTC
TRBJ1-5 | . | . | TRBV27 | CASSLWANQPQHF | TGTGCCAGCAGCCTCTGGGCCAATCAGCCCCAGCATTTT
TRBJ2-5 | . | TRBD2 | TRBV30 | CAWTQGLAGGETQYF | TGTGCCTGGACTCAGGGCCTAGCGGGAGGAGAGACCCAGTACTTC
TRBJ1-5 | . | TRBD1 | TRBV6-6 | CASSTGGGNQPQHF | TGTGCCAGCAGTACAGGGGGAGGCAATCAGCCCCAGCATTTT
TRBJ1-6 | . | . | TRBV5-4 | CASSLGANYNSPLHF | TGTGCCAGCAGCTTGGGGGCCAACTATAATTCACCCCTCCACTTT